The subject of this entry is one T cell receptor (beta chain). Its antigen remains unknown. The source of the sample is a study of T cell responses to AZD1222 COVID-19 vaccine. Study-wide results and limits: Dominant CD4 TCR responses targeted spike regions 160-218 and 743-854.

This CDR3 contains 14 residues. Unmatched junction bases numbered 7, after V lost 0 bases and J lost 9 bases. The germline V gene encodes CDR1 SGHNT and CDR2 YYREEE (reference sequence). Some clones are missing from TCRdb's copy, which holds only in-frame ones; the method was immunoSEQ multiplex PCR. The data contain 130,000 or so clones, 90% to 95% of them singletons. This sequence was found in an adult in good health. This sequence joins TRBV5-4 and TRBJ2-7, with 9 positions matching TRBD2. The source material was peripheral blood, sampled on day 0 of AZD1222 vaccination. The CDR3 bases are TGTGCCAGCAGCTTGGAAGGACTAGCGTCCGGGCAGTACTTC. This gives the protein CASSLEGLASGQYF.